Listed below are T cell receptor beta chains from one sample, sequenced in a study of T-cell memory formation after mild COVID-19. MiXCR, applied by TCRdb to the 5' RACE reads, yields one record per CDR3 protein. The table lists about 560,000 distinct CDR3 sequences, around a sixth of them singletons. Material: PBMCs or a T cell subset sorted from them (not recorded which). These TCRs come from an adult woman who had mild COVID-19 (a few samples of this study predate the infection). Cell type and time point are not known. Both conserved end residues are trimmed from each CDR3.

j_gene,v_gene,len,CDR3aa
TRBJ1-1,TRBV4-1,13,ASSQEGVMKTEAF
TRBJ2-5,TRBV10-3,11,AMLILAQETQY
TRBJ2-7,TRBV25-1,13,ASSVGGESSYEQY
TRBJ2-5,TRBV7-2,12,ASSHAGQGETQY
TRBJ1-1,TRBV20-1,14,SARDLLDRGVTEAF
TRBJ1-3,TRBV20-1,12,SARGGGAGNTIY
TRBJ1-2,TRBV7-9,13,ASSSPGQGEYGYT
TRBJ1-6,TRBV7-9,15,ASSPGDRSSYNSPLH
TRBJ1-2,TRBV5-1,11,ASRPTGNYGYT
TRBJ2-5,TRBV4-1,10,ASSQDEETQY
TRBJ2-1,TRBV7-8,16,ASSSLTRALAGGNEQF
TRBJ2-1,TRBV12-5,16,ASGLLALGQGTNSAQF
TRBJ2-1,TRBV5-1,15,ASSLKGQGSNYNEQF
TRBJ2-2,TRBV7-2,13,ASSFSGKNTGELF
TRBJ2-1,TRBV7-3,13,ASSFSDRAFNEQF
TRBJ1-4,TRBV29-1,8,SVGDEKLF
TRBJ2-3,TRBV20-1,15,SAREAAGGRKSDTQY
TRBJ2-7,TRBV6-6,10,ASTRGASEQY
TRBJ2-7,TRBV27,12,ASSFRTGVFEQY
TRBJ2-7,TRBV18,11,ASTRDRTYEQY
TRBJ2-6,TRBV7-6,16,ASSWPRQGDSGANVLT
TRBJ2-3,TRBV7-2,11,AEKGGSSDTQY
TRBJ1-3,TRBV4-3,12,ASRDEYSGNTIY
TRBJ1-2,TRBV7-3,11,ASSPGQGRGYT
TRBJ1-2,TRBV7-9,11,ASSNRGYYGYT
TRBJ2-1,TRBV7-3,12,ASSLRTPPDEQF
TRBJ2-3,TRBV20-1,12,SALAGPSTDTQY